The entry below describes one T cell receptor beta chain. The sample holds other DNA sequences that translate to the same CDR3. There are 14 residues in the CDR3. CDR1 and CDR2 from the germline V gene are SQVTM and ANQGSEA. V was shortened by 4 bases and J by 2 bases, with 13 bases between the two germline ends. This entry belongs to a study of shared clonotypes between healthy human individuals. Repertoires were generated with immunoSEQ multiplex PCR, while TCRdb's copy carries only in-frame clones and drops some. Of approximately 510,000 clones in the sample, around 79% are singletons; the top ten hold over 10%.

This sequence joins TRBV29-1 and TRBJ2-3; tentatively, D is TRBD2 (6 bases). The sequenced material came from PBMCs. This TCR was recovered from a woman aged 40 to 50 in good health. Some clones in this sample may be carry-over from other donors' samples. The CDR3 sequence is CSVGAGTATDTQYF. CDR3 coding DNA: TGCAGCGTTGGGGCGGGAACTGCCACAGATACGCAGTATTTT.